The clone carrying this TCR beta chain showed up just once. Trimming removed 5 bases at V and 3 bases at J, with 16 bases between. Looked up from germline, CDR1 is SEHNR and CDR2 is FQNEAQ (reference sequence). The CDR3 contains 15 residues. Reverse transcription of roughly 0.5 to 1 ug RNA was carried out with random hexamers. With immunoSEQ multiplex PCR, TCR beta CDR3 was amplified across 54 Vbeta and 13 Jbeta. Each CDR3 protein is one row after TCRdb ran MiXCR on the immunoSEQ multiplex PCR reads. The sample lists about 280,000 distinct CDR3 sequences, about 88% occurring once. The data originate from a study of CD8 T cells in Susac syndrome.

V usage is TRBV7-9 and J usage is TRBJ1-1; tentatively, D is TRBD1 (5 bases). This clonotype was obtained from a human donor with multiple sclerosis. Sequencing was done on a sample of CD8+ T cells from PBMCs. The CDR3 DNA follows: TGTGCCAGCAGCCCTCAGGGACGGGAAGACACTGAAGCTTTCTTT. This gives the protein CASSPQGREDTEAFF.